This T cell receptor (beta chain) was sequenced for a study of identical twins. Study results and caveats: Cross-sectional statistics underpinned the conclusions; the same donors were not followed.

TCRdb re-analysed the 5' RACE reads in MiXCR, keeping a single row per CDR3 protein. The table shows around 370,000 distinct CDR3 sequences, with about 10% occurring only once. Germline-derived CDR1 and CDR2 are SGHRS and YFSETQ. V gave up 0 bases and J gave up 6 bases; unmatched junction bases: 9. The CDR3 runs to 16 residues. This clonotype was counted ten times or more. The target antigen is unknown. This sequence originates from a woman in her 50s in good health. This chain uses TRBV5-1 with TRBJ2-1; 7 nucleotides match TRBD1. The specimen sequenced was naive T cells sorted from blood. As DNA, the CDR3 is TGCGCCAGCAGCTTGGGATACAGGGGTCGGGTCAATGAGCAGTTCTTC. It encodes CASSLGYRGRVNEQFF.